Below, 21 T cell receptor beta chains from the same sample are listed, as sequenced in a study of blood T cell repertoires in COVID-19. Assay: immunoSEQ multiplex PCR; the TCRdb copy retains only in-frame clones and omits some. This sample has about 73,000 clones; roughly 80% occur once, and the top ten carry approximately 22%. Sequencing used peripheral blood. The receptors were gathered from a woman between 65 and 79 years old with acute or convalescent COVID-19.

J is TRBJ2-7 and V is TRBV7-9; D not certain. V lost 3 bases and J lost 6, with 12 bases in between. The germline V gene encodes CDR1 SEHNR and CDR2 FQNEAQ (reference sequence). CDR3 length: 13 residues. CDR3 coding DNA: TGTGCCAGCAGCTTGGCAGGTCCTGGCGAGCAGTACTTC. It is translated as CASSLAGPGEQYF.

This sequence joins TRBV3-1 (or the pseudogene TRBV3-2) and TRBJ2-7; 8 nucleotides agree with TRBD1. V lost 5 bases and J lost 2; bases outside the gene matches: 5. The CDR3 runs 14 residues. Germline V lookup: CDR1 LGHDT, CDR2 YNNKEL (reference sequence). This CDR3 reads CASSTNRGTYEQYF. The DNA for the CDR3 is TGTGCCAGCAGCACCAACAGGGGGACCTACGAGCAGTACTTC.

CDR3 residues: CASSPNRGGTEAFF. The CDR3 coding sequence is TGTGCCAGCAGTCCTAACAGGGGAGGCACTGAAGCTTTCTTT. The chain combines TRBV7-6 with TRBJ1-1; TRBD1 matches at 7 bases. This CDR3 contains 14 residues. Trimming cost V 6 bases and J 4 bases; bases outside gene matches: 8. Germline values: CDR1 SGHVS, CDR2 FNYEAQ.

The chain links TRBV9 to TRBJ2-1, with D uncertain. From germline, CDR1 is SGDLS and CDR2 YYNGEE. This CDR3 is 17 amino acids long. Trimming took 0 bases from V and 0 from J, leaving 13 bases between them. The CDR3 spells CASSVGNRRSSYNEQFF. CDR3 DNA sequence: TGTGCCAGCAGCGTAGGTAATAGACGGAGCTCCTACAATGAGCAGTTCTTC. The full variable domain, in which reference TRBV9 and TRBJ2-1 provide the parts outside the CDR3, is DSGVTQTPKHLITATGQRVTLRCSPRSGDLSVYWYQQSLDQGLQFLIQYYNGEERAKGNILERFSAQQFPDLHSELNLSSLELGDSALYFCASSVGNRRSSYNEQFFGPGTRLTVL.

The sample holds a few counts of this clone. The V gene is TRBV2, the J gene TRBJ1-2, with 9 bases aligning to TRBD1. The CDR3 is made up of 13 amino acids. The V gene's germline CDR1 is SNHLY and CDR2 FYNNEI. With V trimmed by 8 bases and J by 4 bases, 5 bases remained unmatched. CDR3 residues: CASRDRVFYGYTF. DNA of the CDR3: TGTGCCAGCCGGGACAGGGTTTTCTATGGCTACACCTTC.

This clone appeared a single time. This sequence joins TRBV11-2 and TRBJ2-3; 7 bases are a match to TRBD2. Germline CDR1 reads SGHAT; CDR2 reads FQNNGV. The CDR3 has 16 amino acids. After removal of 5 bases from V and 0 bases from J, the junction contained 8 bases not matched to a gene. The CDR3 nucleotides are TGTGCCAGCAGCGCCCCGAGCGGGATTAGCACAGATACGCAGTATTTT. Protein product: CASSAPSGISTDTQYF.

The CDR3 DNA sequence: TGCGCCAGCAGCGGCCTGAACCAAGAGACCCAGTACTTC. It encodes CASSGLNQETQYF. This chain connects TRBV5-1 to TRBJ2-5; D is uncertain. Trimming removed 4 bases at V and 0 bases at J, with 7 bases between. The CDR3 sequence is 13 residues long. CDR1 SGHRS and CDR2 YFSETQ come from the germline V gene. The full variable domain, with the rest looked up from reference TRBV5-1 and TRBJ2-5, is KAGVTQTPRYLIKTRGQQVTLSCSPISGHRSVSWYQQTPGQGLQFLFEYFSETQRNKGNFPGRFSGRQFSNSRSEMNVSTLELGDSALYLCASSGLNQETQYFGPGTRLLVL.

The chain couples TRBV28 to TRBJ1-4; 8 bases line up with TRBD1. The CDR3 length is 16 residues. The junction had 10 bases not matched to a gene; V was cut back by 3 bases and J by 7 bases. The germline V gene encodes CDR1 MDHEN and CDR2 SYDVKM. The CDR3, as DNA: TGTGCCAGCAGTTTCTTTCGACAGGGGCGAAGTGAAAAACTGTTTTTT. It encodes CASSFFRQGRSEKLFF.

The chain has TRBV3-1 (or the pseudogene TRBV3-2) and TRBJ2-2, with a tentative D call TRBD1 (6 bases). Trimming took 5 bases from V and 1 from J, leaving 11 bases between them. The CDR3 covers 15 residues. Germline V CDR1 and CDR2: LGHDT, YNNKEL (reference sequence). For the CDR3, the DNA is TGTGCCAGCAGCGGGTGGGGGCAGAACACCGGGGAGCTGTTTTTT. Its protein is CASSGWGQNTGELFF.

This clone is labeled medium-sized (0.01 to 0.1%). The genes are TRBV9 and TRBJ1-3; 7 bases agree with TRBD1. From germline, CDR1 is SGDLS and CDR2 YYNGEE. There are 15 residues in the CDR3. V gave up 3 bases and J gave up 3 bases; unmatched junction bases: 6. CDR3 nucleotide sequence: TGTGCCAGCAGCGCCCCGACAGGGCTTGGAAACACCATATATTTT. Translation gives CASSAPTGLGNTIYF.

The rearrangement links TRBV27 to TRBJ2-6; 8 bases match TRBD2. After removal of 8 bases from V and 1 base from J, the junction contained 1 base not matched to a gene. The CDR3 consists of 14 residues. Germline V gene data show CDR1 as MNHEY and CDR2 as SMNVEV (reference sequence). CDR3 sequence (DNA): TGTGCCAGCTCGGGGGGGTCTGGGGCCAACGTCCTGACTTTC. This encodes CASSGGSGANVLTF.

The rearrangement links TRBV18 to TRBJ2-7; D not resolved. The ends were cut back, 0 bases at V and 6 bases at J, with 15 bases in the middle. The germline V gene encodes CDR1 KGHSH and CDR2 LQKENI. The CDR3 totals 15 residues. CDR3 loop: CASSPPAARSVEQYF. The DNA for the CDR3 is TGTGCCAGCTCACCACCGGCGGCCCGGTCAGTCGAGCAGTACTTC.

This rearrangement joins TRBV5-4 to TRBJ1-5, with D tentatively TRBD1 (6 bases). The V gene's germline CDR1 is SGHNT and CDR2 YYREEE (reference sequence). Between the trimmed V and J ends, which lost 2 bases and 1 base, there was a span of 7 bases. CDR3 length: 14 residues. In DNA, the CDR3 is TGTGCCAGCAGCTTTCAGGGGAGCAATCAGCCCCAGCATTTT. Translating it yields CASSFQGSNQPQHF.

The V and J genes are TRBV19 and TRBJ1-4; weak D call: TRBD1 (5 bases). CDR1 and CDR2 (germline): LNHDA, SQIVND (reference sequence). This CDR3 has 14 amino acids. V was trimmed by 1 base and J by 8 bases, leaving 11 bases between them. The CDR3 loop is CASSIVPDREKLFF. DNA for the CDR3: TGTGCCAGTAGTATAGTACCAGACAGAGAAAAACTGTTTTTT. Full variable domain (outside the CDR3, taken from reference TRBV19 and TRBJ1-4): DGGITQSPKYLFRKEGQNVTLSCEQNLNHDAMYWYRQDPGQGLRLIYYSQIVNDFQKGDIAEGYSVSREKKESFPLTVTSAQKNPTAFYLCASSIVPDREKLFFGSGTQLSVL.

This chain connects TRBV3-1 (or the pseudogene TRBV3-2) to TRBJ1-4, with TRBD1 as a possible D gene (5 bases). The CDR3 extends over 15 amino acids. Germline V gene data show CDR1 as LGHDT and CDR2 as YNNKEL (reference sequence). Trimming removed 2 bases at V and 2 bases at J, with 9 bases between. The CDR3 region is CASSQFGGTNEKLFF. The CDR3 DNA reads as TGTGCCAGCAGCCAATTCGGGGGGACTAATGAAAAACTGTTTTTT.

Here the CDR3 reads CASSFVGLAVYEQYF. The CDR3 nucleotides read TGTGCCAGCAGTTTTGTTGGACTAGCGGTCTACGAGCAGTACTTC. This rearrangement joins TRBV28 to TRBJ2-7; 10 positions agree with TRBD2. This CDR3 region has 15 residues. CDR1 is MDHEN and CDR2 is SYDVKM in the germline V gene. Trimming at V came to 3 bases and at J to 3 bases, leaving 5 bases not matched to a gene. Combining the CDR3 with reference TRBV28 and TRBJ2-7 gives the whole variable domain DVKVTQSSRYLVKRTGEKVFLECVQDMDHENMFWYRQDPGLGLRLIYFSYDVKMKEKGDIPEGYSVSREKKERFSLILESASTNQTSMYLCASSFVGLAVYEQYFGPGTRLTVT.

The rearrangement links TRBV5-1 to TRBJ1-2; 9 bases map to TRBD1. Germline V CDR1 and CDR2: SGHRS, YFSETQ. CDR3 length: 16 residues. The J segment lost 2 bases and the V segment lost 4 bases, leaving 9 bases of the junction unmatched. Written as DNA, the CDR3 is TGCGCCAGCAGCCGCGACAGGGGGGCCGTCAACTATGGCTACACCTTC. Its protein is CASSRDRGAVNYGYTF.

The J gene is TRBJ2-7, the V gene TRBV28; D possibly corresponds to TRBD1 (5 bases). V was pared by 8 bases and J by 0 bases, with 8 bases between. Germline V gene sequence: CDR1 MDHEN, CDR2 SYDVKM. This CDR3 has 12 amino acids. The CDR3 nucleotides are TGTGCCAGCGAGACAGTCTCCTACGAGCAGTACTTC. Amino acid sequence: CASETVSYEQYF.

The chain links TRBV6-5 to TRBJ1-3; 9 nucleotides line up with TRBD1. The ends lost 4 bases at V and 2 bases at J; junction bases unmatched: 6. CDR1 is MNHEY, CDR2 SVGAGI, per germline. The CDR3 extends over 16 amino acids. The DNA of the CDR3 is TGTGCCAGCAGTTCGGGACAGGGAAGTACTGGAAACACCATATATTTT. The encoded protein is CASSSGQGSTGNTIYF.

This clone was seen a single time. The chain couples TRBV18 to TRBJ2-3, with TRBD2 matching over 8 bases. The V and J ends lost 4 bases and 4 bases, in that order; junction bases with no gene match: 10. The CDR3 runs to 16 residues. Germline CDR1 and CDR2: KGHSH and LQKENI. DNA for the CDR3: TGTGCCAGCTCACTACTATCCGGGACTAGTGCAGATACGCAGTATTTT. It is translated as CASSLLSGTSADTQYF.

The chain recombines TRBV2 with TRBJ2-1; 15 bases are shared with TRBD2. V was pared by 7 bases and J by 1 base, with 5 bases of the junction left unmatched. The germline V gene encodes CDR1 SNHLY and CDR2 FYNNEI. The CDR3 has 17 amino acids. CDR3 amino acids: CASIGTSGRTSYNEQFF. CDR3 nucleotides: TGTGCCAGCATCGGGACTAGCGGGAGGACGTCCTACAATGAGCAGTTCTTC.